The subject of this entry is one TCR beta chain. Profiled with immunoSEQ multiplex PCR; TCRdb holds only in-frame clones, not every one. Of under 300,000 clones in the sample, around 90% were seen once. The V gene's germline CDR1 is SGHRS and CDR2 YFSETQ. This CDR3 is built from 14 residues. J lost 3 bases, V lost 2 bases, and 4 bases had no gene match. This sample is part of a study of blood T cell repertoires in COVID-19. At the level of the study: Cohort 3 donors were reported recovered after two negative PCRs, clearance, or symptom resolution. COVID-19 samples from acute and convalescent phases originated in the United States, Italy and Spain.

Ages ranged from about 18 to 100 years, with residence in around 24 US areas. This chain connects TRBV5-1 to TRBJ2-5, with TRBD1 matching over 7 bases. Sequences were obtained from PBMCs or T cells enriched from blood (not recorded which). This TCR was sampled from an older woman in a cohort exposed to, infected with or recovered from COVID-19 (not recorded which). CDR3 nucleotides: TGCGCCAGCAGCTTACACAGGGGAGAAGAGACCCAGTACTTC. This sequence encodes CASSLHRGEETQYF.